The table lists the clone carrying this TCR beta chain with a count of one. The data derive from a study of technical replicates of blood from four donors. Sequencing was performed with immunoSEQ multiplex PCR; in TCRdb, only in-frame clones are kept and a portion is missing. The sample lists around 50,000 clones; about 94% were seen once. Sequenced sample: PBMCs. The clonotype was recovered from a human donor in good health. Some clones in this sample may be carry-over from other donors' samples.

In DNA form, the CDR3 reads TGCGCCAGCAGCGGCTCGGGGGGGCTCGACACCGGGGAGCTGTTTTTT. It specifies CASSGSGGLDTGELFF. The chain employs TRBV5-1 and TRBJ2-2; TRBD2 aligns across 8 bases. Germline loops: CDR1 SGHRS, CDR2 YFSETQ. The CDR3 totals 16 residues. The trim removed 4 bases at V and 3 bases at J, leaving 8 bases unmatched.